A selection of T cell receptor beta chains follows, all from one sample in a study of cytomegalovirus exposure and HLA in healthy donors. The assay was immunoSEQ multiplex PCR, and TCRdb's table has in-frame clones only and misses some. The table lists roughly 150,000 clones, around four fifths of them singletons. The sample taken for sequencing was PBMCs. These receptors were collected from a male donor in good health and CMV-seronegative. Both conserved end residues are part of each CDR3. A D gene is named only where the DNA matches it firmly. Where a row states a size, it is once, few, many or the class of an expanded clone; other rows omit it.

V: TRBV14; D: .; size: .; J: TRBJ2-7; length: 15; DNA: TGTGCCAGCAGCCCTCCCGGGGGACTGCTCTACGAGCAGTACTTC; CDR3: CASSPPGGLLYEQYF
V: TRBV9; D: TRBD1; size: .; J: TRBJ1-2; length: 16; DNA: TGTGCCAGCAGCGTAGCTTTGACAGGGGGCAATTGTGGCTACACCTTC; CDR3: CASSVALTGGNCGYTF
V: TRBV5-1; D: TRBD1; size: .; J: TRBJ2-7; length: 17; DNA: TGCGCCAGCAGCCTGGAAGGTGCTGGACAGGTTTTCTACGAGCAGTACTTC; CDR3: CASSLEGAGQVFYEQYF
V: TRBV5-1; D: .; size: .; J: TRBJ1-2; length: 15; DNA: TGCGCCAGCAGCTTGCCACAGATGGGGAGCGGAGGCTACACCTTC; CDR3: CASSLPQMGSGGYTF
V: TRBV2; D: .; size: .; J: TRBJ2-7; length: 13; DNA: TGTGCCAGCAGGGAGGGAGCAGCCTACGAGCAGTACTTC; CDR3: CASREGAAYEQYF
V: TRBV19; D: TRBD2; size: .; J: TRBJ2-2; length: 16; DNA: TGTGCCAGTATCCCTGCGGGAGCCATGAACACCGGGGAGCTGTTTTTT; CDR3: CASIPAGAMNTGELFF
V: TRBV5-8; D: .; size: once; J: TRBJ2-3; length: 15; DNA: TGTGCCAGCAGCTTGGCCCTGGGGAGTCCAGATACGCAGTATTTT; CDR3: CASSLALGSPDTQYF
V: TRBV2; D: .; size: few; J: TRBJ2-7; length: 15; DNA: TGTGCCAGCAGACGCTTCCGGGAGTCCACCTACGAGCAGTACTTC; CDR3: CASRRFRESTYEQYF
V: TRBV19; D: .; size: .; J: TRBJ1-6; length: 15; DNA: TGTGCCAGTAAAGATCGGTTTGGTCTAAATTCACCCCTCCACTTT; CDR3: CASKDRFGLNSPLHF
V: TRBV5-6; D: .; size: few; J: TRBJ2-6; length: 16; DNA: TGTGCCAGCAGCTATGCCGGGATCTCTGGGGCCAACGTCCTGACTTTC; CDR3: CASSYAGISGANVLTF
V: TRBV7-2; D: .; size: few; J: TRBJ1-2; length: 13; DNA: TGTGCCAGCAGCCTACAGGCGAACTATGGCTACACCTTC; CDR3: CASSLQANYGYTF
V: TRBV5-3; D: TRBD1; size: .; J: TRBJ2-1; length: 17; DNA: TGTGCCAGAACCATAAATCTAGGACAGGGCACCTACAATGAGCAGTTCTTC; CDR3: CARTINLGQGTYNEQFF
V: TRBV4-2; D: .; size: .; J: TRBJ2-1; length: 15; DNA: TGTGCCAGCAGCCAAGATTGGAGGGCTAACAATGAGCAGTTCTTC; CDR3: CASSQDWRANNEQFF
V: TRBV5-6; D: TRBD1; size: .; J: TRBJ1-6; length: 14; DNA: TGTGCCAGCAGCTGGACAGGTGGTGATTCACCCCTCCACTTT; CDR3: CASSWTGGDSPLHF
V: TRBV4-2; D: .; size: .; J: TRBJ2-3; length: 13; DNA: TGTGCCAGCAGCCAAGAATCAGCAGATACGCAGTATTTT; CDR3: CASSQESADTQYF
V: TRBV6-5; D: .; size: .; J: TRBJ1-1; length: 13; DNA: TGTGCCAGCAGTTACTCGGGGCAGACTGAAGCTTTCTTT; CDR3: CASSYSGQTEAFF
V: TRBV21-1; D: .; size: .; J: TRBJ2-3; length: 14; DNA: TGTGCCAGCAGCAAAGGGGACAGTGAAGATACGCAGTATTTT; CDR3: CASSKGDSEDTQYF
V: TRBV7-9; D: TRBD1; size: .; J: TRBJ2-3; length: 15; DNA: TGTGCCAGCACCTTAGCGACAGGGGGGACAGATACGCAGTATTTT; CDR3: CASTLATGGTDTQYF
V: TRBV4-2; D: .; size: .; J: TRBJ2-7; length: 15; DNA: TGTGCCAGCAGCCAAGATGTGGGGAGCAACTACGAGCAGTACTTC; CDR3: CASSQDVGSNYEQYF
V: TRBV19; D: .; size: .; J: TRBJ2-7; length: 15; DNA: TGTGCCAGTAGTATAGATGGTCGGGGGGCAGTCGAGCAGTACTTC; CDR3: CASSIDGRGAVEQYF
V: TRBV6-5; D: TRBD1; size: .; J: TRBJ2-1; length: 16; DNA: TGTGCCAGCAGTTACTCACCCCAGGGGGCCCGCGGAGAGCAGTTCTTC; CDR3: CASSYSPQGARGEQFF
V: TRBV6-4; D: .; size: .; J: TRBJ1-2; length: 13; DNA: TGTGCCACTCACGCACCAGGGGCGCCAGGCTACACCTTC; CDR3: CATHAPGAPGYTF
V: TRBV7-2; D: .; size: .; J: TRBJ2-3; length: 16; DNA: TGTGCCAGCAGCCTCCCAGGGACGGGGGGCCCAGATACGCAGTATTTT; CDR3: CASSLPGTGGPDTQYF
V: TRBV19; D: .; size: .; J: TRBJ1-1; length: 11; DNA: TGTGCCAGTAGTACAGGGGAAGGAGCTTTCTTT; CDR3: CASSTGEGAFF
V: TRBV27; D: TRBD2; size: once; J: TRBJ2-1; length: 14; DNA: TGTGCCAGCAGTTTGGTAGCGGGAGCCAATGAGCAGTTCTTC; CDR3: CASSLVAGANEQFF
V: TRBV7-6; D: .; size: .; J: TRBJ2-5; length: 14; DNA: TGTGCCAGCAGCTGGGGCCCGCCGCAAGAGACCCAGTACTTC; CDR3: CASSWGPPQETQYF
V: TRBV5-6; D: TRBD1; size: .; J: TRBJ2-3; length: 13; DNA: TGTGCCAGCAGCTTGGCAGGGGGAAATACGCAGTATTTT; CDR3: CASSLAGGNTQYF
V: TRBV14; D: TRBD1; size: .; J: TRBJ1-4; length: 16; DNA: TGTGCCAGCAGCTCGACAGGGATCAGGAGAGAGGAAAAACTGTTTTTT; CDR3: CASSSTGIRREEKLFF
V: TRBV4-3; D: .; size: .; J: TRBJ1-1; length: 10; DNA: TGCGCCAGCAGCCACTTTGAAGCTTTCTTT; CDR3: CASSHFEAFF
V: TRBV11-2; D: .; size: .; J: TRBJ2-7; length: 14; DNA: TGTGCCAGCAGCTTAGCCGGGAGAAACTACGAGCAGTACTTC; CDR3: CASSLAGRNYEQYF
V: TRBV27; D: .; size: .; J: TRBJ2-2; length: 15; DNA: TGTGCCAGCAGTTCAACCCTCGGGGAGGCCGGGGAGCTGTTTTTT; CDR3: CASSSTLGEAGELFF
V: TRBV2; D: .; size: once; J: TRBJ2-3; length: 12; DNA: TGTGCCAGCAGAGGTTCTAGGGATACGCAGTATTTT; CDR3: CASRGSRDTQYF
V: TRBV19; D: .; size: .; J: TRBJ1-5; length: 14; DNA: TGTGCCAGTAGTGCGGGGGGCGGGTACCAGCCCCAGCATTTT; CDR3: CASSAGGGYQPQHF
V: TRBV30; D: .; size: .; J: TRBJ1-1; length: 14; DNA: TGCGCCTGGAGTGGGGACGGGAGGAACACTGAAGCTTTCTTT; CDR3: CAWSGDGRNTEAFF
V: TRBV28; D: .; size: .; J: TRBJ1-5; length: 13; DNA: TGTGCCAGCATCCCCGCTGGGCAGCAGCCCCAGCATTTT; CDR3: CASIPAGQQPQHF
V: TRBV19; D: .; size: .; J: TRBJ1-6; length: 15; DNA: TGTGCCAGTAGTATTTCGCAGACCAGGGGTTCACCCCTCCACTTT; CDR3: CASSISQTRGSPLHF
V: TRBV25-1; D: .; size: .; J: TRBJ2-7; length: 12; DNA: TGTGCCAGCGCGGGACAGTACTACGAGCAGTACTTC; CDR3: CASAGQYYEQYF
V: TRBV6-5; D: TRBD1; size: .; J: TRBJ1-5; length: 13; DNA: TGTGCCAGCAGCGCTACAGGGGGACCGGCCCAGCATTTT; CDR3: CASSATGGPAQHF
V: TRBV7-6; D: TRBD1; size: .; J: TRBJ2-1; length: 15; DNA: TGTGCCAGCAGCATAGGGACAGGGGTATTCTATGAGCAGTTCTTC; CDR3: CASSIGTGVFYEQFF
V: TRBV2; D: TRBD1; size: .; J: TRBJ2-1; length: 13; DNA: TGTGCCAGCAGGGGACAGGTATACAATGAGCAGTTCTTC; CDR3: CASRGQVYNEQFF
V: TRBV5-4; D: .; size: .; J: TRBJ2-3; length: 15; DNA: TGTGCCAGCAGCTTTGGCTCGGGGGGCACAGATACGCAGTATTTT; CDR3: CASSFGSGGTDTQYF
V: TRBV29-1; D: .; size: .; J: TRBJ2-1; length: 12; DNA: TGCAGCGTTGGTGGGGAGTACAATGAGCAGTTCTTC; CDR3: CSVGGEYNEQFF
V: TRBV10-3; D: TRBD1; size: few; J: TRBJ1-1; length: 15; DNA: TGTGCCATCAGCCATAGGGACAGGGAGAACACTGAAGCTTTCTTT; CDR3: CAISHRDRENTEAFF
V: TRBV7-9; D: .; size: .; J: TRBJ1-1; length: 14; DNA: TGTGCCAGCAGCTTAGTTGGGGGCGCGGGCGAAGCTTTCTTT; CDR3: CASSLVGGAGEAFF
V: TRBV28; D: TRBD2; size: .; J: TRBJ2-7; length: 16; DNA: TGTGCCAGCAGTTTAAGGCGGACTAGCGGGACCTACGAGCAGTACTTC; CDR3: CASSLRRTSGTYEQYF
V: TRBV5-1; D: TRBD2; size: once; J: TRBJ2-7; length: 16; DNA: TGCGCCAGCAGCCAAACCTGGGGGCTAGCGGGCTACGAGCAGTACTTC; CDR3: CASSQTWGLAGYEQYF
V: TRBV6-6; D: .; size: .; J: TRBJ2-2; length: 14; DNA: TGTGCCAGCAGTTACGGGGCAGGGCCCGGGGAGCTGTTTTTT; CDR3: CASSYGAGPGELFF
V: TRBV29-1; D: TRBD2; size: .; J: TRBJ2-7; length: 14; DNA: TGCAGCGTTTCCGGTCTAGCGGGACCCTACGAGCAGTACTTC; CDR3: CSVSGLAGPYEQYF
V: TRBV27; D: TRBD2; size: .; J: TRBJ2-3; length: 18; DNA: TGTGCCAGCAGTTTATCGATAGGGGGGCTAGCGGGGAGTAATACGCAGTATTTT; CDR3: CASSLSIGGLAGSNTQYF
V: TRBV15; D: .; size: .; J: TRBJ2-3; length: 15; DNA: TGTGCCACCAGCAGGTCCAGGAGGAGCACAGATACGCAGTATTTT; CDR3: CATSRSRRSTDTQYF
V: TRBV4-1; D: .; size: .; J: TRBJ1-1; length: 16; DNA: TGCGCCAGCAGCCGCGGACGGGGATCTAGGGACACTGAAGCTTTCTTT; CDR3: CASSRGRGSRDTEAFF
V: TRBV13; D: TRBD1; size: once; J: TRBJ1-3; length: 15; DNA: TGTGCCAGCAGCTCACCCGGGACAGGTGGATTAACCATATATTTT; CDR3: CASSSPGTGGLTIYF
V: TRBV5-1; D: TRBD1; size: .; J: TRBJ1-2; length: 14; DNA: TGCGCCAGCAGCACCGACAGGGGGCTAGGTGTCTACACCTTC; CDR3: CASSTDRGLGVYTF